This paragraph reports one TCR beta chain. Its antigen is unknown. CDR3 length equals 18 residues. The germline V gene encodes CDR1 MDHEN and CDR2 SYDVKM. V lost 5 bases to trimming and J lost 0 bases, with 20 bases between them. These data come from a study of graft-versus-host responses after intestinal transplantation. Study context: Each transplant was multivisceral, liver-intestinal, or isolated intestinal. Anti-thymocyte globulin was used for induction in all recipients, who then took tacrolimus and steroids for roughly three years. Overall study findings and caveats: Analysis identified GvH clones in recipient marrow, with some appearing first in ileum or blood. Maximum circulating GvH clone levels tracked with early post-transplant HvG decreases.

The data were produced by immunoSEQ multiplex PCR, yet TCRdb's version contains in-frame clones alone and is incomplete. Among some 45,000 clones, around 90% were seen once, and the ten largest hold about 4.6%. J is TRBJ1-5 and V is TRBV28; D is unclear. The sequencing here drew on PBMCs, taken 524 days after transplant. This clonotype originated in a human patient who received an intestinal transplant, so some T cells may come from the graft donor. For the CDR3, the DNA is TGTGCCAGCAGTCTCCTCTCGGGATTAGGGTATAGCAATCAGCCCCAGCATTTT. Translation gives CASSLLSGLGYSNQPQHF.